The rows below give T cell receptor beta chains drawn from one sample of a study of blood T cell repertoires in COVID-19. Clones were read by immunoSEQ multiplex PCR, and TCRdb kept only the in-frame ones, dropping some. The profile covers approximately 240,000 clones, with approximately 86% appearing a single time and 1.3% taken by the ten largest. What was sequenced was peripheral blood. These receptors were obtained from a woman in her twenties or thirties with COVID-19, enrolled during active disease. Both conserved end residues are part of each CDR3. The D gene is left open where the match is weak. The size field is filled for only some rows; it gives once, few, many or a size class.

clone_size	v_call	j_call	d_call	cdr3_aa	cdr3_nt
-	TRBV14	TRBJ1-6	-	CASSQDGLTNSPLHF	TGTGCCAGCAGCCAAGATGGGCTCACTAATTCACCCCTCCACTTT
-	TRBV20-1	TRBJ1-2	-	CSASDGGYGYTF	TGCAGTGCTAGTGATGGAGGCTATGGCTACACCTTC
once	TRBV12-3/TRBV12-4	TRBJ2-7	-	CASRRSRSVEQYF	TGTGCCAGCCGACGGTCCAGGTCTGTCGAGCAGTACTTC
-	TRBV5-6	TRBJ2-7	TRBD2	CASRLTGTSINEQYF	TGTGCCAGCAGGTTAACCGGGACTAGCATCAACGAGCAGTACTTC
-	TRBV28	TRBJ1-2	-	CASSFSGVRGYTF	TGTGCCAGCAGTTTTAGCGGGGTTCGGGGCTACACCTTC
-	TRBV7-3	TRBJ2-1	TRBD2	CASSLKGLATYNEQFF	TGTGCCAGCAGCTTAAAGGGACTAGCAACCTACAATGAGCAGTTCTTC
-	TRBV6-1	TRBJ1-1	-	CASSELANTEAFF	TGTGCCAGCAGTGAGCTGGCAAACACTGAAGCTTTCTTT
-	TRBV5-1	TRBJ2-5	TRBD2	CASSLPTGGPETQYF	TGCGCCAGCAGCTTGCCGACGGGAGGGCCGGAGACCCAGTACTTC
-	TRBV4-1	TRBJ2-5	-	CASSQERAETQYF	TGCGCCAGCAGCCAAGAGAGGGCGGAGACCCAGTACTTC
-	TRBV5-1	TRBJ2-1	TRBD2	CASSLGLAGAADEQFF	TGCGCCAGCAGCTTGGGGCTAGCGGGAGCCGCAGACGAGCAGTTCTTC
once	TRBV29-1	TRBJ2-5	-	CSVRTGLGTQYF	TGCAGCGTACGAACAGGGCTCGGGACCCAGTACTTC
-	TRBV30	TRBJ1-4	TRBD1	CAWSKGGATNEKLFF	TGTGCCTGGTCTAAAGGGGGCGCAACTAATGAAAAACTGTTTTTT
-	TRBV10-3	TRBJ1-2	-	CATSISPDSPNYGYTF	TGTGCCACCTCTATTTCCCCGGACAGTCCTAACTATGGCTACACCTTC
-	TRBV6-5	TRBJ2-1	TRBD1	CASSYSLGQVYNEQFF	TGTGCCAGCAGTTACTCGTTGGGACAGGTCTACAATGAGCAGTTCTTC
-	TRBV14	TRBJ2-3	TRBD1	CASRDRTTDTQYF	TGTGCCAGCAGGGACAGGACCACAGATACGCAGTATTTT
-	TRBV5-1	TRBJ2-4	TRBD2	CASSVLAGTLAKNIQYF	TGCGCCAGCAGCGTACTAGCGGGGACACTAGCCAAAAACATTCAGTACTTC
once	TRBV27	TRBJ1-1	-	CASSLSARGRDTEAFF	TGTGCCAGCAGTTTATCCGCCCGAGGGCGGGACACTGAAGCTTTCTTT
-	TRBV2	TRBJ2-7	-	CASSERGGGAYEQYF	TGTGCCAGCAGTGAACGGGGAGGGGGAGCCTACGAGCAGTACTTC